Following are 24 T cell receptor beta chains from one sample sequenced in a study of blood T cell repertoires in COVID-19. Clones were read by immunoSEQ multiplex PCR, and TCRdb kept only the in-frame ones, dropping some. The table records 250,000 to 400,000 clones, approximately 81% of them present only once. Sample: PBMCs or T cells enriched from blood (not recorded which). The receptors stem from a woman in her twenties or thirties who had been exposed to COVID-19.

The CDR3 spells CASSVVAGEINRQFF. CDR3 DNA: TGTGCCAGCAGCGTAGTAGCGGGAGAAATTAACCGGCAGTTCTTC. The chain joins TRBV9 to TRBJ2-1; TRBD2 aligns across 9 bases. V gave up 0 bases and J gave up 12 bases; unmatched junction bases: 10. The CDR3 runs to 15 residues. Germline CDR1 and CDR2: SGDLS and YYNGEE. The full variable domain, with the rest looked up from reference TRBV9 and TRBJ2-1, is DSGVTQTPKHLITATGQRVTLRCSPRSGDLSVYWYQQSLDQGLQFLIQYYNGEERAKGNILERFSAQQFPDLHSELNLSSLELGDSALYFCASSVVAGEINRQFFGPGTRLTVL.

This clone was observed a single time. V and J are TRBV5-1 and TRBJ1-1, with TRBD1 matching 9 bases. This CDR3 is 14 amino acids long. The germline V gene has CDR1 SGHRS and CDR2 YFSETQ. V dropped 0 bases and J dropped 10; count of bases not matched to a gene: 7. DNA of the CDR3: TGCGCCAGCAGCTTGGCACAGGGGGCGGTAGGAGCTTTCTTT. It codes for CASSLAQGAVGAFF.

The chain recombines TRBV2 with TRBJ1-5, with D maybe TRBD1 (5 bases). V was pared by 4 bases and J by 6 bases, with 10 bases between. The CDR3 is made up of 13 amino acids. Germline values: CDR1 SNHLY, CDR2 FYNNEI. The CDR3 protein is CASSGGGFQPQHF. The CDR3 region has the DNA TGTGCCAGCAGTGGCGGGGGGTTTCAGCCCCAGCATTTT.

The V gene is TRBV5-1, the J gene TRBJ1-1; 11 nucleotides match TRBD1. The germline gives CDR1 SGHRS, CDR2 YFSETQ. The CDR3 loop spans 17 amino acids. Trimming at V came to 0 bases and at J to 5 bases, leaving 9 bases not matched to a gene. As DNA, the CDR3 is TGCGCCAGCAGCTTGGTAGGGACAGGGGGTGAATATACTGAAGCTTTCTTT. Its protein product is CASSLVGTGGEYTEAFF.

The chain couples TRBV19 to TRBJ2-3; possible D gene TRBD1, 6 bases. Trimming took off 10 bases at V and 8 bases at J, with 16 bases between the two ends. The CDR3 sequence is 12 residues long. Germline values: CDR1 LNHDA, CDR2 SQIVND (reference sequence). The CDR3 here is CATTQGIGTQYF. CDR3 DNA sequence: TGTGCCACGACTCAGGGGATAGGTACGCAGTATTTT.

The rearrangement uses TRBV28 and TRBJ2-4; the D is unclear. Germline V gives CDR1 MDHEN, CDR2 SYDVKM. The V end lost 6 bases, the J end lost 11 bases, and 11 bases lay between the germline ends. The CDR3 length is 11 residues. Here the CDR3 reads CASRTQAFQYF. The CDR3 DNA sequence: TGTGCCAGCAGGACTCAAGCGTTTCAGTACTTC.

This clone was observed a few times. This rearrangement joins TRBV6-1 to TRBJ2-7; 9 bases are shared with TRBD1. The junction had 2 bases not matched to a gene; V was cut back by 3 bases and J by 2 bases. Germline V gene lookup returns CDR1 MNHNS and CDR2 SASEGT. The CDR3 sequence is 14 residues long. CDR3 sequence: CASSETGGTYEQYF. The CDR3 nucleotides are TGTGCCAGCAGTGAGACAGGGGGGACCTACGAGCAGTACTTC.

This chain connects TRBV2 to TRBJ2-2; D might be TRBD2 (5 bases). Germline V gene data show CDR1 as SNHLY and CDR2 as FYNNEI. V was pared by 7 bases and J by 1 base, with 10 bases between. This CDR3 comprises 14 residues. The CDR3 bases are TGTGCCAGCATTAGGACTCAGAACACCGGGGAGCTGTTTTTT. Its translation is CASIRTQNTGELFF.

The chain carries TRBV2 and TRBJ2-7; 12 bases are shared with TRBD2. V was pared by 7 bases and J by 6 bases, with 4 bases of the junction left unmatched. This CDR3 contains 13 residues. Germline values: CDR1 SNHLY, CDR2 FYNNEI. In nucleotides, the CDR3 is TGTGCCAGCACAGGACTAGCGGGATCCGAGCAGTACTTC. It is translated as CASTGLAGSEQYF.

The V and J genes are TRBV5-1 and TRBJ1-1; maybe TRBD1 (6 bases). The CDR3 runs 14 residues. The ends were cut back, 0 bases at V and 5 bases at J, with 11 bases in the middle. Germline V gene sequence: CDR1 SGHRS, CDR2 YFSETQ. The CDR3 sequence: CASSLEGDMTEAFF. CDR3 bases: TGCGCCAGCAGCTTGGAGGGGGATATGACTGAAGCTTTCTTT.

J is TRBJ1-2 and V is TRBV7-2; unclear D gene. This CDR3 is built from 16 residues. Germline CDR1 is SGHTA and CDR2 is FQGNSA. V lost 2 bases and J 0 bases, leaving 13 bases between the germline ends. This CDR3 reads CASSLSPTAPNYGYTF. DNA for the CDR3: TGTGCCAGCAGCTTATCACCAACAGCCCCTAACTATGGCTACACCTTC.

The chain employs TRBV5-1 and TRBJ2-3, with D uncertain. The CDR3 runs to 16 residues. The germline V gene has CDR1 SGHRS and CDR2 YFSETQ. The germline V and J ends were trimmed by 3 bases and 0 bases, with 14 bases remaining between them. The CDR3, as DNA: TGCGCCAGCAGCTCCTACCGTCTACAGAGCACAGATACGCAGTATTTT. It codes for CASSSYRLQSTDTQYF.

The CDR3 DNA follows: TGCAGTGCTAGTAGGGGGTCAGAAAAACTGTTTTTT. This codes for CSASRGSEKLFF. This rearrangement joins TRBV20-1 to TRBJ1-4; a weak D match, TRBD1 (6 bases). The germline V gene has CDR1 DFQATT and CDR2 SNEGSKA (reference sequence). There are 12 residues in the CDR3. V gave up 3 bases and J gave up 8 bases, with 10 bases separating them.

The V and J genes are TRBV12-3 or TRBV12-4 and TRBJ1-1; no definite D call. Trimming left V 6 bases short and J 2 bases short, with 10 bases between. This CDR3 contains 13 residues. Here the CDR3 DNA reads TGTGCCAGCAGGTGGGCAGTTAACACTGAAGCTTTCTTT. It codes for CASRWAVNTEAFF.

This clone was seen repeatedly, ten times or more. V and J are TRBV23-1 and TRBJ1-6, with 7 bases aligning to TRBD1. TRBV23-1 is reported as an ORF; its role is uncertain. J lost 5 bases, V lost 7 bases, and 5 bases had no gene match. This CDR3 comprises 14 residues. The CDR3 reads CASTRDSNNSPLHF. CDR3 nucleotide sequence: TGCGCCAGCACGAGGGACAGTAATAATTCACCCCTCCACTTT.

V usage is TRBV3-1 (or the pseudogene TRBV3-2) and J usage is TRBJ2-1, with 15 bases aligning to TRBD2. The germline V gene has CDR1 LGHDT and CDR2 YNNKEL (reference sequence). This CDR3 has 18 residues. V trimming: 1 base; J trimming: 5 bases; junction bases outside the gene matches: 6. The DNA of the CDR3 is TGTGCCAGCAGCCAAGTGGCCGGGACTAGCGGGGGGAACAATGAGCAGTTCTTC. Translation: CASSQVAGTSGGNNEQFF.

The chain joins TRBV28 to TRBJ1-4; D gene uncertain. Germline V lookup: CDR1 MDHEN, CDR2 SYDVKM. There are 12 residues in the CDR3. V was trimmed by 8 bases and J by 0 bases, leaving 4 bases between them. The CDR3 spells CASQTTNEKLFF. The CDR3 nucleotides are TGTGCCAGCCAAACAACTAATGAAAAACTGTTTTTT.

In DNA, the CDR3 is TGTGCCAGCAGCTTATCCCCTTGGCCTCGTTCTGGAAACACCATATATTTT. Protein: CASSLSPWPRSGNTIYF. The chain carries TRBV7-2 and TRBJ1-3; D not certain. Germline values: CDR1 SGHTA, CDR2 FQGNSA. Deletions cut 2 bases from V and 1 base from J, with 15 bases between. The CDR3 extends over 17 amino acids.

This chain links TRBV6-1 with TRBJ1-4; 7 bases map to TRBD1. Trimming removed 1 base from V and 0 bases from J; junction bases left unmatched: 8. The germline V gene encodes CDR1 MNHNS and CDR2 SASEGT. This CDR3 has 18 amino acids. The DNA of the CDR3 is TGTGCCAGCAGTGAAGGACAGGGTTCAGGGACAACTAATGAAAAACTGTTTTTT. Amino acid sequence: CASSEGQGSGTTNEKLFF.

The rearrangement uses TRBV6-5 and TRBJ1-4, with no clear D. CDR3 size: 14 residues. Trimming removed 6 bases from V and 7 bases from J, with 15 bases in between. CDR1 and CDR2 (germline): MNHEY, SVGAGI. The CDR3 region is CASSPGGVSEKLFF. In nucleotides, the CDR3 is TGTGCCAGCAGCCCCGGCGGGGTCTCTGAAAAACTGTTTTTT.

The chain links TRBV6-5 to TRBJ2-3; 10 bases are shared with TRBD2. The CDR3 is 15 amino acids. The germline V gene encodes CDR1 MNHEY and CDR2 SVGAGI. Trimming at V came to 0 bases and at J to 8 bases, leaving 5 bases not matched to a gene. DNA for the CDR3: TGTGCCAGCAGTTACTCGAGAGCGGGGGGGGTTACGCAGTATTTT. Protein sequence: CASSYSRAGGVTQYF.

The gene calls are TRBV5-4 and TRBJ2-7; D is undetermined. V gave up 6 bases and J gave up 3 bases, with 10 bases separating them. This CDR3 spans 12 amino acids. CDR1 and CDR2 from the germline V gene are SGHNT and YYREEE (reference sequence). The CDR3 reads CASTQAGYEQYF. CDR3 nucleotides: TGTGCCAGCACCCAGGCAGGCTACGAGCAGTACTTC. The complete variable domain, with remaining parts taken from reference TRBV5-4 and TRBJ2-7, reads ETGVTQSPTHLIKTRGQQVTLRCSSQSGHNTVSWYQQALGQGPQFIFQYYREEENGRGNFPPRFSGLQFPNYSSELNVNALELDDSALYLCASTQAGYEQYFGPGTRLTVT.

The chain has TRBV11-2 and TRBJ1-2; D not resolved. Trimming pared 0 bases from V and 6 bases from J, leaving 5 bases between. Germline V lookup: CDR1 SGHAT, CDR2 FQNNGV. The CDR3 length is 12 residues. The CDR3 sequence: CASSLDRDGYTF. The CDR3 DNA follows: TGTGCCAGCAGCTTAGATCGCGATGGCTACACCTTC.

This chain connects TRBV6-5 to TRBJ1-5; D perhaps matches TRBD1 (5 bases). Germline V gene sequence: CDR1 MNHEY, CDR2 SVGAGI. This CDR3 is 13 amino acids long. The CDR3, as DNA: TGTGCTGAAAGTGGGGGGTACAATCAGCCCCAGCATTTT. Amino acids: CAESGGYNQPQHF.